What follows is one TCR beta chain and its context. This entry comes from a study of blood T cell repertoires in COVID-19. Turning to the study itself: The United States, Italy and Spain were the sources of the acute and convalescent COVID-19 samples.

Here immunoSEQ multiplex PCR was the method, and the copy in TCRdb shows in-frame clones only, minus some. The table lists roughly 250,000 clones, about 83% of them singletons, with around 6.8% in the top ten. The germline V and J ends were trimmed by 3 bases and 7 bases, with 13 bases remaining between them. CDR3 length: 13 amino acids. The germline V gene encodes CDR1 KGHSH and CDR2 LQKENI. Sequenced sample: peripheral blood. V and J are TRBV18 and TRBJ2-7; D gene ambiguous. The receptor was derived from a woman aged 50 to 60 with acute or convalescent COVID-19. Here the CDR3 reads CASSPIDRGEQYF. CDR3 bases: TGTGCCAGCTCACCGATAGATCGCGGAGAGCAGTACTTC.